This TCR beta chain was captured in a study of cytomegalovirus exposure and HLA in healthy donors. The CDR3 sequence is 14 residues long. V dropped 4 bases and J dropped 5 bases, with 15 bases sitting between them. The germline CDR1 and CDR2 sequences are LNHDA and SQIVND (reference sequence). The PCR had 60 Vbeta and 13 Jbeta primers. Generated by immunoSEQ multiplex PCR, the TCRdb table keeps only in-frame clones and is missing some. This sample has roughly 250,000 clones, with 80% found just once. These donors, healthy bone marrow donors, were studied. This clone was observed a single time. Its specificity is not known. Study-level findings and limits: Rare TCR sequences predominated, though certain public TCRs were found in many donors. A previous analysis found most TCR beta V segments productive roughly 87% or roughly 30% of the time. V- and J-gene trimming in TCR beta was tied to a missense DCLRE1C variant by an analysis performed later.

The receptor's source is a girl aged 2 to 9 in good health and CMV-seronegative. V is TRBV19 and J is TRBJ2-7, with a tentative D call TRBD1 (7 bases). What was sequenced was PBMCs. The DNA of the CDR3 is TGTGCCAGTAGTACACGGCAGGGGGGCGACGAGCAGTACTTC. Residues: CASSTRQGGDEQYF.